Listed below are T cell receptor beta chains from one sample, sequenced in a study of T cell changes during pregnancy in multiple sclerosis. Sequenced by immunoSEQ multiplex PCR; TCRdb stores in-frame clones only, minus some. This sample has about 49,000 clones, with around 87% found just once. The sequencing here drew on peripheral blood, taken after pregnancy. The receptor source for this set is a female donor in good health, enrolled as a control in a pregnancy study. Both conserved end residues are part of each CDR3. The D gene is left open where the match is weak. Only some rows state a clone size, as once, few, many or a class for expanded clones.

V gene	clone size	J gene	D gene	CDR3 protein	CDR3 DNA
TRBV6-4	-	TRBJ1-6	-	CASSDSPGGSPLHF	TGTGCCAGCAGTGACTCCCCGGGAGGTTCACCCCTCCACTTT
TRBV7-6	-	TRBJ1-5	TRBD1	CASSLTGVGNQPQHF	TGTGCCAGCAGCCTTACAGGGGTAGGGAATCAGCCCCAGCATTTT
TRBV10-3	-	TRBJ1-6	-	CAISESGDSPLHF	TGTGCCATCAGTGAGTCGGGCGATTCACCCCTCCACTTT
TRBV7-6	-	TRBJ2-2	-	CASSPRHSTGELFF	TGTGCCAGCAGCCCCAGACACTCGACCGGGGAGCTGTTTTTT
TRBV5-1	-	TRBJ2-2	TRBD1	CASSFGGQGLTNTGELFF	TGCGCCAGCAGCTTTGGGGGACAGGGGCTAACCAACACCGGGGAGCTGTTTTTT
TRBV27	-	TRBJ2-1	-	CASSLGAGPSYNEQFF	TGTGCCAGCAGTTTAGGGGCGGGACCCTCCTACAATGAGCAGTTCTTC
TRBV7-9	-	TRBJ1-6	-	CASSAMGGSSYNSPLHF	TGTGCCAGCAGCGCGATGGGGGGAAGCTCCTATAATTCACCCCTCCACTTT
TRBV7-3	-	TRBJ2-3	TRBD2	CASSLGKRGADTDTQYF	TGTGCCAGCAGCTTAGGAAAGCGGGGGGCCGACACAGATACGCAGTATTTT
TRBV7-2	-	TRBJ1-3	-	CASSRRQNLNGNTIYF	TGTGCCAGCAGTCGCCGACAGAATCTTAATGGAAACACCATATATTTT
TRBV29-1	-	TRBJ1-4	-	CSVVGVTNEKLFF	TGCAGCGTTGTCGGGGTAACTAATGAAAAACTGTTTTTT
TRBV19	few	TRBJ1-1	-	CASSIVPGRIRTRSEAFF	TGTGCCAGTAGTATAGTTCCCGGCAGGATACGAACAAGGTCTGAAGCTTTCTTT
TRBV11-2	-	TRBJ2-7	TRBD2	CASSLGPPRRGAHYEQYF	TGTGCCAGCAGCTTAGGACCGCCCCGGCGGGGGGCCCACTACGAGCAGTACTTC
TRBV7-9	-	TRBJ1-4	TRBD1	CASSSPRRDRGNEKLFF	TGTGCCAGCAGCTCCCCCCGCCGGGACAGGGGGAATGAAAAACTGTTTTTT
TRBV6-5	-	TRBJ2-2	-	CASSYSLSGNTGELFF	TGTGCCAGCAGTTACTCGTTATCGGGGAACACCGGGGAGCTGTTTTTT
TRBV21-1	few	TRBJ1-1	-	CASSPRDTEAFF	TGTGCCAGCAGCCCCCGGGACACTGAAGCTTTCTTT
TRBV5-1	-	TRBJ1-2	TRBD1	CASSLTTGGDGYTF	TGCGCCAGCAGCTTGACGACAGGGGGAGATGGCTACACCTTC
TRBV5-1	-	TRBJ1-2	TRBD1	CASSLGTASRGYTF	TGCGCCAGCAGCTTAGGGACAGCGTCGAGGGGCTACACCTTC
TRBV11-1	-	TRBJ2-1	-	CASSFNGQGPNFF	TGTGCCAGCAGCTTTAACGGGCAGGGGCCTAATTTCTTC
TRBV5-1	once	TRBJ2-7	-	CASSLGAQPMEQYF	TGCGCCAGCAGCTTGGGGGCACAGCCTATGGAGCAGTACTTC
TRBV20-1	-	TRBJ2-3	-	CSAGTRDTQYF	TGCAGTGCTGGAACTAGGGATACGCAGTATTTT